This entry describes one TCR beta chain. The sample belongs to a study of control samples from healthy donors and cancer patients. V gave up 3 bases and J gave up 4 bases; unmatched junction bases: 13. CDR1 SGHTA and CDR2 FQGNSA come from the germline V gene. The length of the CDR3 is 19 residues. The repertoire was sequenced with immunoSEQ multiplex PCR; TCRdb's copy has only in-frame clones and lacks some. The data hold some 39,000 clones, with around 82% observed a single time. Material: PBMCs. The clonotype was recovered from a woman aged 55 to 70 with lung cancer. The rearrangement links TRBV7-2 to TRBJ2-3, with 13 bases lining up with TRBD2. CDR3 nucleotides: TGTGCCAGCAGCTTCAGGGGCCGGAGGACTAGCGGGAGTGCAGATACGCAGTATTTT. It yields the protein CASSFRGRRTSGSADTQYF.